This T cell receptor beta chain was documented in a study of blood T cell repertoires in COVID-19. On the study more broadly: There were acute and convalescent COVID-19 samples, and they came from the United States, Italy and Spain. PBMCs, B-cell-depleted T cells, or T cells provided the cDNA or gDNA that made up the material.

The method was immunoSEQ multiplex PCR; TCRdb's version includes in-frame clones alone and lacks a portion of them. The sample includes about 230,000 clones, more than 75% of them seen just once. Seattle patient enrollment occurred during active infection, with longitudinal follow-up thereafter. Germline V lookup: CDR1 SGHVS, CDR2 FNYEAQ. This CDR3 has 17 amino acids. The trim removed 5 bases at V and 7 bases at J, leaving 13 bases unmatched. The sample taken for sequencing was peripheral blood. The chain links TRBV7-6 to TRBJ1-5; TRBD1 agrees at 11 bases. The source is a man aged 50 to 59 with COVID-19, enrolled during active disease. The CDR3 sequence is CASSRSTGTGGEQPQHF. CDR3 sequence (DNA): TGTGCCAGCAGCCGTTCGACCGGGACAGGGGGTGAGCAGCCCCAGCATTTT.